The 22 T cell receptor beta chains below all came from one sample that was sequenced in a study of identical twins. TCRdb ran MiXCR on the 5' RACE reads and lists one entry per CDR3 protein. The sample lists approximately 240,000 distinct CDR3 sequences, around 15% seen once, with around 9.5% in the top ten. Material for sequencing was memory (CD45RO+) T cells sorted from blood. The receptors were gathered from a woman between 18 and 29 years old in good health.

This chain joins TRBV12-3 or TRBV12-4 and TRBJ2-4, with D perhaps matching TRBD1 or TRBD2 (5 bases each). The CDR3 is made up of 15 amino acids. Trimming removed 6 bases at V and 1 base at J, with 13 bases between. CDR3 region: CASRPTEGAKNIQYF. CDR3 nucleotides: TGTGCCAGCAGACCCACTGAGGGGGCCAAAAACATTCAGTACTTC.

The V gene is TRBV12-3 or TRBV12-4, the J gene TRBJ2-5; maybe TRBD1 (6 bases). This CDR3 spans 16 amino acids. V lost 5 bases to trimming and J lost 5 bases, with 21 bases between them. The CDR3 loop is CASSHRGGGRLETQYF. DNA for the CDR3: TGTGCCAGCAGTCACAGAGGGGGTGGACGCCTGGAGACCCAGTACTTC.

This clonotype has only a few counts. V gene TRBV5-6 combines with J gene TRBJ1-2, with 8 bases aligning to TRBD1. Trimming removed 2 bases from V and 8 bases from J; junction bases left unmatched: 14. The CDR3 consists of 16 residues. Germline-derived CDR1 and CDR2 are SGHDT and YYEEEE. This chain's CDR3 is CASSFIKGQGGSGYTF. CDR3 coding DNA: TGTGCCAGCAGCTTCATCAAAGGACAGGGAGGCAGCGGCTACACCTTC.

The chain uses TRBV6-1 and TRBJ2-5; 9 bases map to TRBD2. The trim removed 6 bases at V and 4 bases at J, leaving 12 bases unmatched. Germline V gives CDR1 MNHNS, CDR2 SASEGT. The CDR3 has 16 residues. The CDR3 reads CASSPPGREGGETQYF. Written as DNA, the CDR3 is TGTGCCAGCAGCCCGCCGGGGCGGGAGGGGGGAGAGACCCAGTACTTC.

This clonotype was recorded a few times. The gene calls are TRBV6-5 and TRBJ1-2; 7 nucleotides match TRBD1. Germline V gene sequence: CDR1 MNHEY, CDR2 SVGAGI. Trimming took 4 bases from V and 8 from J; bases not matched to a gene: 10. CDR3 length: 14 amino acids. For the CDR3, the DNA is TGTGCCAGCAGTTTTAGGACAGGCTCTGGGGGCTACACCTTC. This translates into CASSFRTGSGGYTF.

This clonotype appeared many times. CDR3 region: CASSPDTSYEQYF. The CDR3 nucleotides read TGTGCCAGCAGCCCGGACACTAGCTACGAGCAGTACTTC. The chain is built from TRBV7-9 and TRBJ2-7, with D tentatively TRBD1 or TRBD2 (5 bases each). Between the trimmed V and J ends, which lost 5 bases and 3 bases, there was a span of 11 bases. In germline, CDR1 is SEHNR, CDR2 FQNEAQ (reference sequence). CDR3 length: 13 amino acids.

At least ten counts were recorded for this clonotype. This chain connects TRBV6-5 to TRBJ1-4; D is undetermined. Germline-derived CDR1 and CDR2 are MNHEY and SVGAGI. The CDR3 is 16 residues long. Trimming cost V 4 bases and J 3 bases, with 15 bases left between them. CDR3 in DNA: TGTGCCAGCAGTTGGACGGAAGGCAGTCCTAATGAAAAACTGTTTTTT. Amino acid sequence: CASSWTEGSPNEKLFF.

This clonotype was detected ten times or more. The V call is TRBV10-3, the J call TRBJ1-3; 8 bases line up with TRBD1. Unmatched junction bases numbered 6, after V lost 6 bases and J lost 2 bases. The CDR3 is 15 amino acids. Germline V gene sequence: CDR1 ENHRY, CDR2 SYGVKD. The CDR3 reads CAISRQGQAGNTIYF. The CDR3 DNA sequence: TGTGCCATCAGCCGACAGGGACAGGCTGGAAACACCATATATTTT.

The table lists this clonotype with many counts. Here the CDR3 reads CASSHVTSLNTGELFF. Written as DNA, the CDR3 is TGCGCCAGCAGCCACGTTACTAGCTTAAACACCGGGGAGCTGTTTTTT. The chain couples TRBV5-1 to TRBJ2-2; tentative D call: TRBD2 (6 bases). Trimming pared 4 bases from V and 2 bases from J, leaving 15 bases between. CDR1 is SGHRS, CDR2 YFSETQ, per germline. This CDR3 spans 16 amino acids.

The CDR3 protein is CSASGTSGRLSSYEQYF. CDR3 DNA sequence: TGCAGTGCTTCCGGGACTAGCGGGAGACTGAGCTCCTACGAGCAGTACTTC. The rearrangement links TRBV20-1 to TRBJ2-7; 14 nucleotides line up with TRBD2. This CDR3 comprises 17 residues. After removal of 5 bases from V and 0 bases from J, the junction contained 9 bases not matched to a gene. Germline loops: CDR1 DFQATT, CDR2 SNEGSKA (reference sequence).

This clonotype was seen only a few times. The chain couples TRBV28 to TRBJ2-3; D ambiguous. Per germline, CDR1 MDHEN and CDR2 SYDVKM. The V end was cut by 2 bases, the J end by 4 bases, with 13 bases between. The CDR3 is 15 residues long. The CDR3 region has the DNA TGTGCCAGCAGTTTAGCGGTCGGCGTGGCAGATACGCAGTATTTT. Translating gives CASSLAVGVADTQYF.

The table lists this clonotype with many counts. The rearrangement links TRBV4-1 to TRBJ2-1, with 10 bases fitting TRBD2. Germline V CDR1 and CDR2: MGHRA, YSYEKL. The CDR3 runs to 17 residues. The ends lost 2 bases at V and 7 bases at J; junction bases unmatched: 11. In nucleotides, the CDR3 is TGCGCCAGCAGCCAAAAAACCCGGCTAGCGGGGGCTAATGAGCAGTTCTTC. It yields the protein CASSQKTRLAGANEQFF.

In its sample, this clonotype was seen many times. The rearrangement joins TRBV29-1 to TRBJ2-3; D unclear. V was cut by 3 bases and J by 4 bases, with 11 bases left in between. CDR1 is SQVTM and CDR2 is ANQGSEA in the germline V gene. The CDR3 length is 13 residues. CDR3 in amino acids: CSVDRRISDTQYF. The DNA for the CDR3 is TGCAGCGTTGACAGGCGGATATCAGATACGCAGTATTTT.

This clonotype was detected a few times. The rearrangement joins TRBV20-1 to TRBJ2-7; D is possibly TRBD1 or TRBD2 (6 bases each). The length of the CDR3 is 13 residues. Per germline, CDR1 DFQATT and CDR2 SNEGSKA (reference sequence). V dropped 1 base and J dropped 6 bases, with 13 bases sitting between them. CDR3 coding DNA: TGCAGTGCTAGAGTAGGGGGGAAAGGCGAGCAGTACTTC. It specifies CSARVGGKGEQYF.

This clonotype has at least ten counts. CDR3 loop: CASIGRHEAFF. In DNA form, the CDR3 reads TGTGCCAGCATCGGACGACATGAAGCTTTCTTT. V gene TRBV27 combines with J gene TRBJ1-1; no reliable D call. V dropped 7 bases and J dropped 7 bases, with 10 bases sitting between them. From germline, CDR1 is MNHEY and CDR2 SMNVEV (reference sequence). This CDR3 spans 11 amino acids.

This chain connects TRBV5-5 to TRBJ2-3; tentative D call: TRBD2 (6 bases). Germline lookup yields CDR1 SGHKS and CDR2 YYEKEE (reference sequence). Trimming took 1 base from V and 6 from J, leaving 15 bases between them. The CDR3 contains 15 residues. CDR3 DNA sequence: TGTGCCAGCAGCTTGTCCCCGCAGGGAGGTGATACGCAGTATTTT. Its protein product is CASSLSPQGGDTQYF.

This clonotype occurred many times. The chain recombines TRBV6-5 with TRBJ1-2; D is uncertain. CDR3 size: 13 residues. Trimming removed 0 bases at V and 8 bases at J, with 10 bases between. CDR1 and CDR2 from the germline V gene are MNHEY and SVGAGI. The CDR3 coding sequence is TGTGCCAGCAGTTACTCGACCAATGGAGGCTACACCTTC. Translating gives CASSYSTNGGYTF.

In this sample, this clonotype turned up a few times. The chain has TRBV3-1 and TRBJ1-3, with a possible D match to TRBD1 (5 bases). CDR3 length equals 14 residues. Trimming took off 2 bases at V and 2 bases at J, with 7 bases between the two ends. Per the germline V gene, CDR1 is LGHDT and CDR2 is YNNKEL (reference sequence). In nucleotides, the CDR3 is TGTGCCAGCAGCCAACTCAGGGCTGGAAACACCATATATTTT. It yields the protein CASSQLRAGNTIYF. The variable domain in full, with the rest retrieved from reference TRBV3-1 and TRBJ1-3, is DTAVSQTPKYLVTQMGNDKSIKCEQNLGHDTMYWYKQDSKKFLKIMFSYNNKELIINETVPNRFSPKSPDKAHLNLHINSLELGDSAVYFCASSQLRAGNTIYFGEGSWLTVV.

This clonotype has ten or more counts. V usage is TRBV5-6 and J usage is TRBJ1-1; the D is unclear. The V gene's germline CDR1 is SGHDT and CDR2 YYEEEE. V lost 4 bases to trimming and J lost 2 bases, with 12 bases between them. The CDR3 has 14 amino acids. The CDR3 bases are TGTGCCAGCAGCCCTCTGGGTCTTAACACTGAAGCTTTCTTT. Translated, it gives CASSPLGLNTEAFF.

The V and J genes are TRBV9 and TRBJ2-3; TRBD2 aligns across 13 bases. Germline V lookup: CDR1 SGDLS, CDR2 YYNGEE. The trim removed 4 bases at V and 4 bases at J, leaving 9 bases unmatched. The CDR3 covers 17 residues. The CDR3 sequence is CASSPRTSGSIPDTQYF. CDR3 DNA: TGTGCCAGCAGCCCACGGACTAGCGGGAGCATCCCAGATACGCAGTATTTT.

This clonotype has a handful of counts. The chain is built from TRBV3-1 and TRBJ2-7; D remains unclear. V was trimmed by 3 bases and J by 9 bases, leaving 12 bases between them. CDR1 and CDR2 (germline): LGHDT, YNNKEL (reference sequence). This CDR3 comprises 12 residues. The CDR3 region has the DNA TGTGCCAGCAGCCATAGCAAGGCCGTGCAGTACTTC. Translation gives CASSHSKAVQYF.

The gene calls are TRBV9 and TRBJ2-3; a weak D match, TRBD2 (5 bases). Trimming left V 3 bases short and J 0 bases short, with 11 bases between. The CDR3 has 15 residues. CDR1 and CDR2 (germline): SGDLS, YYNGEE. For the CDR3, the DNA is TGTGCCAGCAGCGCCGGACTGTTTAGCACAGATACGCAGTATTTT. This encodes CASSAGLFSTDTQYF.